What follows are 6 T cell receptor beta chains derived from one specimen sequenced in a study of cytomegalovirus exposure and HLA in healthy donors. Vbeta (60) and Jbeta (13) primers were used in the PCR. The method was immunoSEQ multiplex PCR; TCRdb's version includes in-frame clones alone and lacks a portion of them. Of about 150,000 clones listed, about two thirds are singletons. Sequencing input: PBMCs. The receptor set was obtained from a woman under 30 in good health and CMV-seronegative.

The rearrangement uses TRBV7-2 and TRBJ2-1, with D unresolved. CDR1 and CDR2 (germline): SGHTA, FQGNSA. The CDR3 consists of 13 residues. V shed 0 bases and J shed 5 bases, with 5 bases lying between them. Here the CDR3 DNA reads TGTGCCAGCAGCTTAGCCCCTAACAATGAGCAGTTCTTC. Translated: CASSLAPNNEQFF.

The chain has TRBV7-9 and TRBJ2-1, with D unresolved. CDR1 is SEHNR, CDR2 FQNEAQ, per germline (reference sequence). The CDR3 is 13 residues long. V lost 2 bases and J 3 bases, leaving 5 bases between the germline ends. The CDR3 sequence is CASSLPHYNEQFF. CDR3 sequence (DNA): TGTGCCAGCAGCTTACCACACTACAATGAGCAGTTCTTC.

This clone was recorded once. The chain carries TRBV28 and TRBJ2-1, with 9 nucleotides matching TRBD1. Germline lookup yields CDR1 MDHEN and CDR2 SYDVKM. The CDR3 sequence is 17 residues long. With V trimmed by 4 bases and J by 3 bases, 10 bases remained unmatched. CDR3 coding DNA: TGTGCCAGCAGTTACCCCACAGGACAGGGGAGCTACAATGAGCAGTTCTTC. Its translation is CASSYPTGQGSYNEQFF.

The chain recombines TRBV6-6 with TRBJ1-3; D is uncertain. The V gene lost 4 bases and the J gene lost 0 bases, with 7 bases spanning the gap. The CDR3 has 14 amino acids. Germline V gene lookup returns CDR1 MNHNY and CDR2 SVGAGI (reference sequence). The CDR3 coding sequence is TGTGCCAGCAGTTTACAAAGCTCTGGAAACACCATATATTTT. As protein: CASSLQSSGNTIYF.

The J gene is TRBJ1-6, the V gene TRBV6-1, with D maybe TRBD1 (5 bases). The CDR3 consists of 13 residues. V was shortened by 1 base and J by 10 bases, with 8 bases between the two germline ends. CDR1 is MNHNS, CDR2 SASEGT, per germline. The CDR3 DNA sequence: TGTGCCAGCAGTGAAGAGACAGCCTCACCCCTCCACTTT. Translation gives CASSEETASPLHF.

CDR3 amino acids: CASSRDTGSGNTIYF. The CDR3 DNA follows: TGTGCCAGCAGCCGGGACACCGGCTCTGGAAACACCATATATTTT. The rearrangement links TRBV5-4 to TRBJ1-3, with TRBD1 as a possible D gene (6 bases). CDR1 is SGHNT and CDR2 is YYREEE in the germline V gene (reference sequence). This CDR3 has 15 amino acids. V lost 4 bases and J lost 0, with 11 bases in between.